The 20 T cell receptor beta chains below come from one sample, sequenced in a study of graft-versus-host responses after intestinal transplantation. Only in-frame clones appear in the TCRdb table, and some are missing; sequencing was by immunoSEQ multiplex PCR. The table lists tens of thousands of clones, 80% to 95% of them singletons. This specimen consisted of PBMCs, obtained 98 days after intestinal transplantation. These receptors were obtained from a human patient who received an intestinal transplant, so some T cells may come from the graft donor.

The rearrangement uses TRBV5-1 and TRBJ2-5, with 7 bases aligning to TRBD1. Germline V gene sequence: CDR1 SGHRS, CDR2 YFSETQ. The CDR3 runs 15 residues. Trimming removed 4 bases from V and 1 base from J; junction bases left unmatched: 7. CDR3 amino acids: CASSLLGQFQETQYF. As DNA, the CDR3 is TGCGCCAGCAGCCTACTGGGACAGTTCCAAGAGACCCAGTACTTC.

The chain uses TRBV21-1 and TRBJ2-1; the DNA was not compared with TRBD2, the D call given in the table. TRBV21-1 is a pseudogene segment. CDR3 size: 13 residues. The CDR3 coding sequence is TGTGCCAGCAGCAAACGGTGGCGGGATGGAGAGTTCTTC. This encodes CASSKRWRDGEFF.

The genes are TRBV6-1 and TRBJ2-3; maybe TRBD1 (5 bases). This CDR3 spans 13 amino acids. CDR1 and CDR2 (germline): MNHNS, SASEGT. With 6 bases removed from V and 1 base from J, the gap between germline ends came to 8 bases. The DNA for the CDR3 is TGTGCCAGCAGGGACACAGGCACAGATACGCAGTATTTT. This encodes CASRDTGTDTQYF.

The chain links TRBV6-5 to TRBJ2-5, with 11 bases aligning to TRBD2. Trimming cost V 6 bases and J 4 bases; bases outside gene matches: 4. CDR1 and CDR2 from the germline V gene are MNHEY and SVGAGI. This CDR3 region has 14 residues. In DNA, the CDR3 is TGTGCCAGCAGGCTACTAGCGGGGGCAGAGACCCAGTACTTC. It yields the protein CASRLLAGAETQYF.

This clone occurred a few times. The chain uses TRBV6-1 and TRBJ2-1; 12 positions agree with TRBD2. J was trimmed by 10 bases and V by 10 bases; bases with no gene match: 11. Germline values: CDR1 MNHNS, CDR2 SASEGT. This CDR3 region has 14 residues. The DNA of the CDR3 is TGTGCCATCTTTTGGGCTAGCGGGAGGGTGGAGCAGTTCTTC. Its protein product is CAIFWASGRVEQFF.

The genes are TRBV27 and TRBJ2-7; 7 nucleotides align to TRBD2. This CDR3 region has 18 residues. CDR1 and CDR2 from the germline V gene are MNHEY and SMNVEV (reference sequence). With 5 bases clipped from V and 3 bases from J, the junction kept 19 bases outside the gene matches. CDR3 residues: CASSPTSWWGGGFYEQYF. The CDR3 coding sequence is TGTGCCAGCAGTCCGACTAGCTGGTGGGGTGGTGGTTTCTACGAGCAGTACTTC.

The chain joins TRBV13 to TRBJ2-2; the match to TRBD2 covers 8 bases. Germline V lookup: CDR1 PRHDT, CDR2 FYEKMQ (reference sequence). Trimming removed 5 bases from V and 1 base from J; junction bases left unmatched: 6. CDR3 length: 16 amino acids. The CDR3 region is CASSAVSGVNTGELFF. The CDR3 DNA reads as TGTGCCAGCAGCGCCGTTAGCGGGGTGAACACCGGGGAGCTGTTTTTT.

The chain recombines TRBV7-9 with TRBJ2-1, with 7 bases aligning to TRBD1. Germline CDR1 is SEHNR and CDR2 is FQNEAQ (reference sequence). This CDR3 is built from 13 residues. With V trimmed by 5 bases and J by 8 bases, 6 bases remained unmatched. The DNA for the CDR3 is TGTGCCAGCAGCCTAAGGGGGCCGGATGAGCAGTTCTTC. Translated: CASSLRGPDEQFF.

CDR3 residues: CASSQEMDTGYGYTF. The CDR3 region has the DNA TGCGCCAGCAGCCAAGAGATGGACACAGGGTATGGCTACACCTTC. The chain has TRBV4-1 and TRBJ1-2; TRBD1 is a possible D gene (6 bases). Trimming removed 0 bases from V and 5 bases from J, with 13 bases in between. The germline CDR1 and CDR2 sequences are MGHRA and YSYEKL. CDR3 length equals 15 residues.

Points on this clone: Other DNA sequences in this sample translate to the same CDR3. The chain couples TRBV30 to TRBJ1-1; no firm D call. V gave up 0 bases and J gave up 2 bases, with 7 bases separating them. The CDR3 has 13 residues. From germline, CDR1 is GTSNPN and CDR2 SVGIG (reference sequence). This CDR3 is CAWSVGFNTEAFF. As DNA, the CDR3 is TGTGCCTGGAGTGTCGGTTTCAACACTGAAGCTTTCTTT.

In DNA form, the CDR3 reads TGTGCCAGCAGTTACTCAACTAGCGGAGTCTACGAGCAGTACTTC. Protein sequence: CASSYSTSGVYEQYF. The rearrangement links TRBV6-6 to TRBJ2-7; TRBD2 agrees at 8 bases. The CDR3 is 15 residues long. Germline V gives CDR1 MNHNY, CDR2 SVGAGI (reference sequence). V dropped 0 bases and J dropped 3; count of bases not matched to a gene: 4.

V is TRBV19 and J is TRBJ1-1; the match to TRBD1 covers 9 bases. The length of the CDR3 is 14 residues. Looked up from germline, CDR1 is LNHDA and CDR2 is SQIVND (reference sequence). The trim removed 5 bases at V and 8 bases at J, leaving 9 bases unmatched. The CDR3 DNA reads as TGTGCCAGTAGTCAAAAGACCGGGACAGGGGAAGCTTTCTTT. As protein: CASSQKTGTGEAFF.

The chain links TRBV2 to TRBJ2-2; TRBD1 matches at 9 bases. This CDR3 is 13 amino acids long. Germline CDR1 is SNHLY and CDR2 is FYNNEI. V dropped 6 bases and J dropped 4; count of bases not matched to a gene: 0. The CDR3 reads CASRGQGTGELFF. CDR3 DNA: TGTGCCAGCAGGGGACAGGGCACCGGGGAGCTGTTTTTT.

The chain is built from TRBV7-9 and TRBJ2-5; no firm D call. Germline CDR1 SEHNR, CDR2 FQNEAQ (reference sequence). CDR3 length: 16 residues. The germline V and J ends were trimmed by 6 bases and 2 bases, with 19 bases remaining between them. The CDR3 loop reads CASRPIIRAEQETQYF. CDR3 nucleotides: TGTGCCAGCAGGCCGATCATCCGGGCCGAACAAGAGACCCAGTACTTC.

A note on this clone: Germline is not matched at one junction end, which may reflect a read error. V gene TRBV7-2 combines with J gene TRBJ2-1, with 15 positions matching TRBD2. The CDR3 extends over 19 amino acids. Looked up from germline, CDR1 is SGHTA and CDR2 is FQGNSA. The CDR3 is CASSSGLAGGLNPNNEQLF. CDR3 coding DNA: TGTGCCAGCAGCTCGGGACTAGCGGGGGGCCTGAACCCAAACAATGAGCAGCTCTTC.

The chain employs TRBV7-9 and TRBJ2-3; D remains ambiguous. Germline CDR1 SEHNR, CDR2 FQNEAQ (reference sequence). Trimming cost V 3 bases and J 8 bases, with 12 bases left between them. CDR3 size: 13 residues. CDR3 in amino acids: CASSFLSWGTQYF. CDR3 nucleotide sequence: TGTGCCAGCAGCTTTCTCTCTTGGGGTACGCAGTATTTT.

This clone was found once. The chain employs TRBV6-6 and TRBJ2-5; 11 bases line up with TRBD2. This CDR3 has 16 amino acids. Germline CDR1 MNHNY, CDR2 SVGAGI (reference sequence). J was trimmed by 2 bases and V by 4 bases; bases with no gene match: 6. The CDR3 loop reads CASSSLLAGGQETQYF. The DNA of the CDR3 is TGTGCCAGCAGTTCCCTCCTAGCGGGGGGACAAGAGACCCAGTACTTC.

The V gene is TRBV9, the J gene TRBJ2-3; D perhaps matches TRBD2 (7 bases). V was trimmed by 0 bases and J by 3 bases, leaving 14 bases between them. Germline CDR1 reads SGDLS; CDR2 reads YYNGEE. CDR3 length equals 16 residues. CDR3 sequence (DNA): TGTGCCAGCAGCGTAGGACCCGGGGGGCGGACAGATACGCAGTATTTT. Its protein product is CASSVGPGGRTDTQYF.

The rearrangement joins TRBV7-9 to TRBJ2-5, with 11 bases lining up with TRBD2. The V gene end was trimmed by 5 bases and the J gene end by 5 bases; junction bases not matched to a gene: 4. CDR3 size: 14 residues. The germline V gene has CDR1 SEHNR and CDR2 FQNEAQ (reference sequence). The CDR3 bases are TGTGCCAGCAGCCCAGGGACTAGCGGCGAGACCCAGTACTTC. This gives the protein CASSPGTSGETQYF.

V usage is TRBV6-5 and J usage is TRBJ1-2; TRBD1 agrees at 8 bases. Germline lookup yields CDR1 MNHEY and CDR2 SVGAGI. The CDR3 loop spans 15 amino acids. V trimming: 3 bases; J trimming: 2 bases; junction bases outside the gene matches: 5. The DNA for the CDR3 is TGTGCCAGCAGTTATGGGGACAGGATCAACTATGGCTACACCTTC. Its protein product is CASSYGDRINYGYTF.